Presented here are 21 T cell receptor beta chains from one specimen sequenced in a study of regulatory T cells in long-lasting Graves disease. According to the study, TCR beta libraries were built with iRepertoire HTBI primers and CDR3-region Arm-PCR. TCRdb re-analysed the multiplex PCR reads in MiXCR, keeping a single row per CDR3 protein. This sample has fewer than 450,000 distinct CDR3 sequences, with about 15% found just once. Time point described: newly diagnosed GD, antithyroid drugs for less than 3 months. TCR sequences were obtained from RNA taken from PBMCs. This sample was shared with a second study, whose subject was T cells in Graves' hyperthyroidism and ophthalmopathy.

The sequencing here drew on peripheral blood mononuclear cells (PBMCs), taken at new diagnosis, from a patient treated with antithyroid drugs. The receptors here all came from a woman in her 40s with Graves disease.

This chain joins TRBV29-1 and TRBJ2-2; 10 positions agree with TRBD2. CDR1 and CDR2 from the germline V gene are SQVTM and ANQGSEA. V lost 3 bases to trimming and J lost 7 bases; unmatched junction nucleotides: 5. CDR3 length equals 14 residues. CDR3 sequence (DNA): TGCAGCGTTGACGCTAGCGGGAGAGGCGGGGAGCTGTTTTTT. This translates into CSVDASGRGGELFF.

This clonotype has at least ten counts. The chain employs TRBV28 and TRBJ2-1; D is undetermined. This CDR3 region has 15 residues. V lost 4 bases, J lost 10 bases, and 20 bases lay in between. CDR1 is MDHEN, CDR2 SYDVKM, per germline. The CDR3 loop reads CASSSIQALVKEQFF. For the CDR3, the DNA is TGTGCCAGCAGTTCCATCCAGGCCCTAGTCAAGGAGCAGTTCTTC.

This clonotype was seen a few times. The CDR3 DNA is TGCGCCAGCAGCCAAGTGCCGCGGCGGGAAGTCAGAGAGACCCAGTACTTC. It codes for CASSQVPRREVRETQYF. The chain carries TRBV4-1 and TRBJ2-1, with a weak D call TRBD2 (6 bases). The DNA matches TRBJ2-5 better at its end, which makes the J call doubtful. CDR3 size: 17 residues. Per germline, CDR1 MGHRA and CDR2 YSYEKL.

This rearrangement joins TRBV28 to TRBJ1-2, with D maybe TRBD1 (5 bases). CDR3 length equals 15 residues. Trimming left V 1 base short and J 4 bases short, with 13 bases between. Germline assignment: CDR1 MDHEN and CDR2 SYDVKM. The CDR3 protein is CASSLSQGKRYGYTF. In nucleotides, the CDR3 is TGTGCCAGCAGTTTATCGCAGGGCAAACGCTATGGCTACACCTTC.

This clonotype has at least ten counts. This chain connects TRBV27 to TRBJ1-4; the D is unclear. Germline CDR1 is MNHEY and CDR2 is SMNVEV (reference sequence). This CDR3 region has 17 residues. V was trimmed by 5 bases and J by 0 bases, leaving 16 bases between them. In nucleotides, the CDR3 is TGTGCCAGCAGTACAACCGGGCAGATCGCAACTAATGAAAAACTGTTTTTT. This encodes CASSTTGQIATNEKLFF.

This clonotype showed up many times. V is TRBV7-9 and J is TRBJ2-3; the D is unclear. The CDR3 has 11 amino acids. Trimming stripped 6 bases from V and 3 bases from J, with 4 bases between. The germline V gene has CDR1 SEHNR and CDR2 FQNEAQ (reference sequence). CDR3 bases: TGTGCCAGCAGTACAACAGATACGCAGTATTTT. It codes for CASSTTDTQYF.

The chain recombines TRBV19 with TRBJ1-6; D call uncertain. The CDR3 is made up of 11 amino acids. V lost 4 bases, J lost 5 bases, and 0 bases lay in between. Germline loops: CDR1 LNHDA, CDR2 SQIVND (reference sequence). CDR3 DNA: TGTGCCAGTAGTAATAATTCACCCCTCCACTTT. Translation gives CASSNNSPLHF.

The rearrangement joins TRBV19 to TRBJ1-5; 9 bases map to TRBD1. The CDR3 runs 19 residues. Germline V lookup: CDR1 LNHDA, CDR2 SQIVND (reference sequence). Trimming removed 1 base from V and 0 bases from J; junction bases left unmatched: 10. The CDR3 DNA reads as TGTGCCAGTAGTATAGTCCTTGGGACAGGGAGATATAGCAATCAGCCCCAGCATTTT. It specifies CASSIVLGTGRYSNQPQHF.

The chain has TRBV27 and TRBJ2-3; 7 nucleotides line up with TRBD1. The CDR3 length is 16 residues. CDR1 is MNHEY, CDR2 SMNVEV, per germline (reference sequence). Trimming at V came to 8 bases and at J to 8 bases, leaving 19 bases not matched to a gene. The CDR3 DNA sequence: TGTGCCAGCCACCCCCACTACAGGGGACAACTTGGTACGCAGTATTTT. Translating gives CASHPHYRGQLGTQYF.

This clonotype was found a few times. The chain combines TRBV19 with TRBJ2-7, with D tentatively TRBD1 (6 bases). V was trimmed by 4 bases and J by 6 bases, leaving 10 bases between them. Germline assignment: CDR1 LNHDA and CDR2 SQIVND (reference sequence). This CDR3 has 12 residues. The CDR3 DNA reads TGTGCCAGTAGTAAACAGGGTGGCGAGCAGTACTTC. Translated, it gives CASSKQGGEQYF.

This clonotype turned up a few times. The gene calls are TRBV7-2 and TRBJ1-1, with a possible D match to TRBD1 (5 bases). CDR1 and CDR2 from the germline V gene are SGHTA and FQGNSA. The CDR3 contains 14 residues. The V end was cut by 1 base, the J end by 10 bases, with 16 bases between. The CDR3 DNA is TGTGCCAGCAGCTTAGACCTATCGGTTAGGGGAGCTTTCTTT. Translated, it gives CASSLDLSVRGAFF.

The V call is TRBV4-3, the J call TRBJ2-5, with 16 bases identical to TRBD2. This CDR3 contains 18 residues. Germline loops: CDR1 LGHNA, CDR2 YSLEER. Trimming removed 2 bases from V and 5 bases from J; junction bases left unmatched: 8. The DNA of the CDR3 is TGCGCCAGCAGCCAATTCTCCACGGGACTAGCGGGAGGGGAGACCCAGTACTTC. This encodes CASSQFSTGLAGGETQYF.

The gene calls are TRBV4-3 and TRBJ2-1; TRBD2 is a possible D gene (6 bases). The CDR3 is 16 amino acids. Trimming stripped 0 bases from V and 4 bases from J, with 13 bases between. The germline V gene encodes CDR1 LGHNA and CDR2 YSLEER. CDR3 sequence (DNA): TGCGCCAGCAGCCAAGATGAAGCTAGCGAGTACAATGAGCAGTTCTTC. Amino acid sequence: CASSQDEASEYNEQFF.

This clonotype was seen more than once but under ten times. The chain carries TRBV19 and TRBJ2-4; D is undetermined. The CDR3 contains 12 residues. The ends were cut back, 5 bases at V and 6 bases at J, with 8 bases in the middle. Germline V CDR1 and CDR2: LNHDA, SQIVND (reference sequence). The CDR3, as DNA: TGTGCCAGTAGTCAAGACCTAAACATTCAGTACTTC. Its protein is CASSQDLNIQYF.

This clonotype has a count of ten or more. The CDR3 coding sequence is TGTGCCAGCAGCCAAGCGGGAGGGCCCGGCGGGGAGCTGTTTTTT. Translated: CASSQAGGPGGELFF. The V call is TRBV3-1, the J call TRBJ2-2, with 8 positions matching TRBD2. This CDR3 has 15 residues. Trimming removed 1 base from V and 7 bases from J; junction bases left unmatched: 5. CDR1 and CDR2 from the germline V gene are LGHDT and YNNKEL (reference sequence).

This clonotype turned up a few times. J is TRBJ2-1 and V is TRBV12-5, with D possibly matching TRBD1 (7 bases). Trimming took off 6 bases at V and 8 bases at J, with 14 bases between the two ends. Looked up from germline, CDR1 is LGHNT and CDR2 is FRNRAP. The CDR3 spans 13 residues. The CDR3 here is CASGPPRGDEQFF. As DNA, the CDR3 is TGTGCTAGTGGCCCCCCCAGGGGGGATGAGCAGTTCTTC.

This clonotype was found many times. This rearrangement joins TRBV14 to TRBJ1-1; a weak D match, TRBD1 (6 bases). Trimming shortened V by 5 bases and J by 4 bases, and 8 bases separated the two germline ends. This CDR3 has 12 amino acids. From germline, CDR1 is SGHDN and CDR2 FVKESK. CDR3 loop: CASSGRGTEAFF. The CDR3 region has the DNA TGTGCCAGCAGCGGCAGGGGCACTGAAGCTTTCTTT.

This sequence joins TRBV7-6 and TRBJ2-5; D gene unclear. The CDR3 runs 15 residues. The V gene lost 0 bases and the J gene lost 2 bases, with 10 bases spanning the gap. Germline V CDR1 and CDR2: SGHVS, FNYEAQ. CDR3 nucleotides: TGTGCCAGCAGCTTAGCTTTCCAGGCACAAGAGACCCAGTACTTC. The encoded protein is CASSLAFQAQETQYF.

Ten or more counts support this clonotype. The chain is built from TRBV5-1 and TRBJ2-1; 11 bases agree with TRBD2. The CDR3 is 16 residues long. The V and J ends lost 4 bases and 8 bases, in that order; junction bases with no gene match: 11. CDR1 SGHRS and CDR2 YFSETQ come from the germline V gene. Written as DNA, the CDR3 is TGCGCCAGCAGCATTGGGAAACTAGCGGGAGCGGATGAGCAGTTCTTC. Translated: CASSIGKLAGADEQFF.

Ten or more counts support this clonotype. V and J are TRBV7-2 and TRBJ2-3; D remains ambiguous. Trimming stripped 7 bases from V and 5 bases from J, with 16 bases between. Germline-derived CDR1 and CDR2 are SGHTA and FQGNSA. The CDR3 extends over 14 amino acids. CDR3 sequence: CASTLGLGGDTQYF. The CDR3 DNA is TGTGCCAGCACCCTTGGGCTGGGCGGAGATACGCAGTATTTT.

In its sample, this clonotype was seen many times. This chain joins TRBV7-2 and TRBJ1-1, with TRBD1 identical over 7 bases. This CDR3 region has 15 residues. Trimming at V came to 1 base and at J to 5 bases, leaving 7 bases not matched to a gene. Germline V CDR1 and CDR2: SGHTA, FQGNSA. The CDR3 coding sequence is TGTGCCAGCAGCTTAGTAGACCAGGGGGGGACTGAAGCTTTCTTT. Residues: CASSLVDQGGTEAFF.